This TCR beta chain appears in the sequencing data of a study of blood T cell repertoires in COVID-19. Study as a whole: COVID-19 samples from acute and convalescent phases originated in the United States, Italy and Spain. Nucleic acid was either cDNA or gDNA, and it came from T cells, B-cell-depleted T cells, or PBMCs.

TCRdb's copy holds only in-frame clones and misses some; the assay was immunoSEQ multiplex PCR. This table has roughly 84,000 clones, approximately 80% appearing once. The CDR3 length is 15 residues. The junction had 4 bases not matched to a gene; V was cut back by 2 bases and J by 3 bases. Germline CDR1 is SGHRS and CDR2 is YFSETQ. This clone was seen a few times. The J gene is TRBJ2-7, the V gene TRBV5-1; 11 bases are shared with TRBD2. The source material was peripheral blood. The source of this sequence is a woman aged 80 or older with acute or convalescent COVID-19. CDR3 nucleotides: TGCGCCAGCAGCTTTGGGACTAGCGGAAACTACGAGCAGTACTTC. Translating gives CASSFGTSGNYEQYF.